This T cell receptor beta chain was captured by sequencing in a study of blood T cell repertoires in COVID-19. In the study overall: Collection of acute and convalescent COVID-19 samples took place in the United States, Italy and Spain. The analysed material was cDNA or gDNA that came from T cells, B-cell-depleted T cells, or PBMCs.

Self-reported history from a screening survey and questionnaire set each donor's cohort. Methods used by the authors: Nucleated cell counts were estimated from reference gene primer amplification. TCRdb's table, derived via immunoSEQ multiplex PCR, lists solely in-frame clones and lacks some. V, J and clone size reflect that table, while D and trimming were determined from the DNA. The profile shows hundreds of thousands of clones, 75% to 90% of them singletons. Germline V gives CDR1 SGHRS, CDR2 YFSETQ. The CDR3 has 15 residues. After removal of 2 bases from V and 6 bases from J, the junction contained 10 bases not matched to a gene.

The sample consisted of PBMCs or T cells enriched from blood (not recorded which). V usage is TRBV5-1 and J usage is TRBJ1-2; 7 bases match TRBD1. The sequence was obtained from a man in his late teens or twenties who had recovered from COVID-19. CDR3 residues: CASSLSGNTGDGYTF. The CDR3 nucleotides are TGCGCCAGCAGCTTAAGCGGTAATACAGGGGATGGCTACACCTTC.